This T cell receptor (beta chain) was captured by sequencing in a study of T cell responses to AZD1222 COVID-19 vaccine. Looking at the study overall: Pooled in the analysis were second doses at about 4 or about 12 weeks.

Regarding this clone: The antigen is not known. A read error may produce the germline difference seen at one junction end. Other DNA sequences in this specimen translate into the identical CDR3.

Overall study results and limits: There were repertoire samples only from the period after the peak T cell response. Just six AZD1222 recipients were seropositive at baseline. Clonal diversity was possibly underestimated, and the donors were mostly white British, with more females.

Sequencing was performed with immunoSEQ multiplex PCR; in TCRdb, only in-frame clones are kept and a portion is missing. The table records more than 85,000 clones, 87% of them present only once. The CDR3 is 14 residues long. The germline gives CDR1 LNHDA, CDR2 SQIVND (reference sequence). The input for sequencing was peripheral blood, taken on day 0 of AZD1222 vaccination. The chain joins TRBV19 to TRBJ2-7, with D possibly being TRBD1 (5 bases). This receptor was taken from an adult in good health. For the CDR3, the DNA is TGTGCTAGTAGCCCCAGGGTATACTCCTACGAGCAGTACTTC. It yields the protein CASSPRVYSYEQYF.